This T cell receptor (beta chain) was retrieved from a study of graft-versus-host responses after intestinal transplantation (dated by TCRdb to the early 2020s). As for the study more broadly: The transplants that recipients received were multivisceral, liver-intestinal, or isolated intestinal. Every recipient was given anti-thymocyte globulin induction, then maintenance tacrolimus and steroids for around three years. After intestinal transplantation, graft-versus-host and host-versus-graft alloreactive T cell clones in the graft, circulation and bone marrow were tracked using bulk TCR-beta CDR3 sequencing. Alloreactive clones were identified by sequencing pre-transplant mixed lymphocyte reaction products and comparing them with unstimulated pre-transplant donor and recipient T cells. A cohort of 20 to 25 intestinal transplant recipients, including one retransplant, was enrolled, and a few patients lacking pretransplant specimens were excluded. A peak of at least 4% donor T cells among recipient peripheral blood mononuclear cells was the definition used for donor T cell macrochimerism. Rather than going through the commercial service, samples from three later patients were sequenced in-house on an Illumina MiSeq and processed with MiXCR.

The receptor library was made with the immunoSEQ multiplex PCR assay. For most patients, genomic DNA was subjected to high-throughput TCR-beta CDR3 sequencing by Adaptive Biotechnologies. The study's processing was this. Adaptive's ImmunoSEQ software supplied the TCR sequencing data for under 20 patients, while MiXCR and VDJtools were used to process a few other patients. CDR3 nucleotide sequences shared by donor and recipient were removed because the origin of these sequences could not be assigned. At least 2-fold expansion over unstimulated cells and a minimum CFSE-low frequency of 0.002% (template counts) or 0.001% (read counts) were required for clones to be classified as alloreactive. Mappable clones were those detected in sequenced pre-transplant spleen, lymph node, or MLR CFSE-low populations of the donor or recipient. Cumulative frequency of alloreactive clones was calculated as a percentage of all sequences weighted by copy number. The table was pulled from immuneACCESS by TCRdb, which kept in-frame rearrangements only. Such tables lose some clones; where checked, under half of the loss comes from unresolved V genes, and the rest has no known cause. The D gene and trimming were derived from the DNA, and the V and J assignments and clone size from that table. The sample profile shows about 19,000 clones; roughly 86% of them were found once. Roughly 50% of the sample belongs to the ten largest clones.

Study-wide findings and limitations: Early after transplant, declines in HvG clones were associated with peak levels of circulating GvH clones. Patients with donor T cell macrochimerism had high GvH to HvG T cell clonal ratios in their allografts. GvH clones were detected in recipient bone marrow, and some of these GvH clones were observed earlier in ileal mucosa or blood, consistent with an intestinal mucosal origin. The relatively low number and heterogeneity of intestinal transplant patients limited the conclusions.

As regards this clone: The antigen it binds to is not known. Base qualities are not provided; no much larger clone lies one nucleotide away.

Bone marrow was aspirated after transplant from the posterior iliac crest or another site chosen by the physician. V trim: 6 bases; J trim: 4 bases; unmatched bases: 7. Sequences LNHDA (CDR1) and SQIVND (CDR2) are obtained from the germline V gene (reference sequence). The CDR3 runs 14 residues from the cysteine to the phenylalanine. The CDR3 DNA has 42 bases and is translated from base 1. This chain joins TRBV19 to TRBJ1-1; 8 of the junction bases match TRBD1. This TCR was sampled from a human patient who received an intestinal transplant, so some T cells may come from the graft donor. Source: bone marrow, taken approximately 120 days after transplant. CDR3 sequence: CASSQGAGGTEAFF. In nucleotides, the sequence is TGTGCCAGTAGCCAGGGGGCGGGGGGCACTGAAGCTTTCTTT.